These 14 T cell receptor beta chains share one sample of origin, sequenced in a study of cytomegalovirus exposure and HLA in healthy donors. Researchers ran the PCR with 60 Vbeta and 13 Jbeta primers. Produced via immunoSEQ multiplex PCR; TCRdb's table is partial and in-frame only. The sample features over 150,000 clones, with approximately 0.74% in its top ten. Input material: PBMCs. These receptors were obtained from a boy aged 10-17 years in good health and CMV-seronegative.

The chain couples TRBV6-1 to TRBJ2-5, with a possible D match to TRBD1 (7 bases). The germline V gene has CDR1 MNHNS and CDR2 SASEGT. Deletions cut 7 bases from V and 4 bases from J, with 19 bases between. CDR3 size: 15 residues. This CDR3 reads CASISGQSGGETQYF. As DNA, the CDR3 is TGTGCCAGCATAAGCGGGCAGTCAGGGGGAGAGACCCAGTACTTC.

The chain carries TRBV6-6 and TRBJ1-2; 7 bases agree with TRBD1. V gave up 2 bases and J gave up 3 bases; unmatched junction bases: 0. The CDR3 contains 13 residues. Germline V CDR1 and CDR2: MNHNY, SVGAGI (reference sequence). The CDR3 sequence: CASSYTGDYGYTF. CDR3 coding DNA: TGTGCCAGCAGTTACACAGGGGACTATGGCTACACCTTC.

V is TRBV6-6 and J is TRBJ2-7; maybe TRBD1 (6 bases). In germline, CDR1 is MNHNY, CDR2 SVGAGI (reference sequence). Trimming cost V 7 bases and J 2 bases, with 18 bases left between them. This CDR3 spans 15 amino acids. In nucleotides, the CDR3 is TGTGCCAGCACGTTTCAACAGGGATTGACCTACGAGCAGTACTTC. Translating it yields CASTFQQGLTYEQYF.

The chain combines TRBV2 with TRBJ2-5; D gene ambiguous. With 4 bases removed from V and 3 bases from J, the gap between germline ends came to 12 bases. CDR1 and CDR2 from the germline V gene are SNHLY and FYNNEI. The CDR3 runs to 14 residues. The CDR3 region has the DNA TGTGCCAGCAGTGTAGACGGAGTGAAAGAGACCCAGTACTTC. Its translation is CASSVDGVKETQYF.

The V call is TRBV29-1, the J call TRBJ2-2, with TRBD1 as a possible D gene (6 bases). The CDR3 contains 13 residues. V was cut by 2 bases and J by 4 bases, with 8 bases left in between. In germline, CDR1 is SQVTM, CDR2 ANQGSEA. The CDR3 DNA reads TGCAGCGTTGAAACAGGGACCACCGGGGAGCTGTTTTTT. This sequence encodes CSVETGTTGELFF.

The genes are TRBV11-2 and TRBJ1-2; D is unresolved. Per the germline V gene, CDR1 is SGHAT and CDR2 is FQNNGV. The CDR3 extends over 14 amino acids. V was cut by 1 base and J by 7 bases, with 13 bases left in between. CDR3 loop: CASSLGGVLGGYTF. The CDR3 nucleotides are TGTGCCAGCAGCTTAGGCGGGGTACTAGGTGGCTACACCTTC.

The J gene is TRBJ2-7, the V gene TRBV7-9, with a possible D match to TRBD1 (5 bases). The length of the CDR3 is 14 residues. Deletions cut 1 base from V and 7 bases from J, with 14 bases between. Germline assignment: CDR1 SEHNR and CDR2 FQNEAQ (reference sequence). The CDR3 DNA reads as TGTGCCAGCAGCTTAGGGCAGGGTTTTGGAGAGCAGTACTTC. Encoded protein: CASSLGQGFGEQYF.

Points on this clone: The junction does not match germline at one end; this may be a read error. The chain recombines TRBV5-4 with TRBJ1-4, with a tentative D call TRBD1 (5 bases). This CDR3 has 14 amino acids. CDR1 and CDR2 from the germline V gene are SGHNT and YYREEE (reference sequence). CDR3 sequence: CASSFGQGSERLFF. CDR3 nucleotides: TGTGCCAGCAGCTTCGGGCAGGGATCTGAAAGACTGTTTTTT.

The rearrangement uses TRBV4-1 and TRBJ2-5; 9 bases map to TRBD1. The J call may be faulty, since TRBJ2-7 better matches the DNA end. The germline V gene has CDR1 MGHRA and CDR2 YSYEKL. This CDR3 is built from 16 residues. The CDR3 coding sequence is TGCGCCAGCAGCCAGTATCCCGGGACAGGGTCCTACGAGCAGTACTTC. Protein product: CASSQYPGTGSYEQYF.

The chain joins TRBV7-3 to TRBJ2-1, with 10 nucleotides matching TRBD1. Germline values: CDR1 SGHTA, CDR2 FQGTGA. The CDR3 consists of 17 residues. Trimming removed 3 bases from V and 0 bases from J; junction bases left unmatched: 5. Written as DNA, the CDR3 is TGTGCCAGCAGCTTCGGGACAGGGGCTAGCTCCTACAATGAGCAGTTCTTC. It yields the protein CASSFGTGASSYNEQFF.

Notes on this clone: Other DNA sequences in this sample translate to the same CDR3. V and J are TRBV27 and TRBJ2-7, with D maybe TRBD1 (6 bases). Trimming removed 6 bases at V and 6 bases at J, with 12 bases between. The CDR3 has 12 amino acids. The germline gives CDR1 MNHEY, CDR2 SMNVEV (reference sequence). This chain's CDR3 is CASRDLRGEQYF. The DNA for the CDR3 is TGTGCCAGCAGGGACCTCAGGGGCGAGCAGTACTTC.

The V call is TRBV15, the J call TRBJ2-2; 7 nucleotides match TRBD1. Germline assignment: CDR1 LNHNV and CDR2 YYDKDF (reference sequence). This CDR3 is built from 17 residues. V shed 0 bases and J 6 bases; nucleotides not matched to a gene: 10. CDR3 sequence: CATSRDEVTGWAGELFF. Written as DNA, the CDR3 is TGTGCCACCAGCAGAGACGAAGTGACAGGGTGGGCCGGGGAGCTGTTTTTT.

The chain is built from TRBV5-6 and TRBJ1-2; D unresolved. V lost 0 bases, J lost 8 bases, and 11 bases lay in between. CDR1 is SGHDT and CDR2 is YYEEEE in the germline V gene. The CDR3 consists of 13 residues. The CDR3 sequence: CASSLAPRGGYTF. Written as DNA, the CDR3 is TGTGCCAGCAGCTTGGCCCCCCGCGGAGGCTACACCTTC.

The CDR3 nucleotides read TGTGCCAGCGGGCGGGGGGCGAACACTGAAGCTTTCTTT. Protein product: CASGRGANTEAFF. The chain uses TRBV7-3 and TRBJ1-1; the D gene is possibly TRBD1 (6 bases). Germline CDR1 is SGHTA and CDR2 is FQGTGA. V was shortened by 8 bases and J by 1 base, with 11 bases between the two germline ends. CDR3 length: 13 residues. The whole variable domain, filled in from reference TRBV7-3 and TRBJ1-1, reads GAGVSQTPSNKVTEKGKYVELRCDPISGHTALYWYRQSLGQGPEFLIYFQGTGAADDSGLPNDRFFAVRPEGSVSTLKIQRTERGDSAVYLCASGRGANTEAFFGQGTRLTVV.